Each of the 16 T cell receptor beta chains below was sequenced from the same sample in a study of T cells after yellow fever vaccination. TCRdb independently ran MiXCR on the 5' RACE reads; one entry per CDR3 protein. The repertoire holds hundreds of thousands of distinct CDR3 sequences, with roughly 20% as singletons. The material sequenced was PBMCs, taken before the yellow fever booster vaccination. These receptors were taken from a young man who received the YFV17D yellow fever vaccine.

The rearrangement joins TRBV7-9 to TRBJ1-1, with 7 bases aligning to TRBD1. Looked up from germline, CDR1 is SEHNR and CDR2 is FQNEAQ (reference sequence). The trim removed 4 bases at V and 2 bases at J, leaving 7 bases unmatched. The CDR3 has 15 amino acids. CDR3 sequence: CASSSQGGGNTEAFF. The CDR3, as DNA: TGTGCCAGCAGCTCCCAGGGAGGGGGCAACACTGAAGCTTTCTTT.

The table lists this clonotype with a few counts. The rearrangement uses TRBV4-1 and TRBJ1-1; D remains ambiguous. CDR1 MGHRA and CDR2 YSYEKL come from the germline V gene. The CDR3 covers 13 residues. Deletions cut 4 bases from V and 3 bases from J, with 9 bases between. CDR3 region: CASSPRLDTEAFF. As DNA, the CDR3 is TGCGCCAGCAGCCCCCGGCTCGACACTGAAGCTTTCTTT.

This clonotype was detected only a few times. The rearrangement uses TRBV6-6 and TRBJ2-3; a possible D gene is TRBD1 (6 bases). Germline assignment: CDR1 MNHNY and CDR2 SVGAGI (reference sequence). This CDR3 spans 15 amino acids. V lost 4 bases, J lost 1 base, and 12 bases lay in between. CDR3 region: CASSSRDKGTDTQYF. The CDR3 bases are TGTGCCAGCAGTTCCCGGGACAAAGGCACAGATACGCAGTATTTT.

The sample holds a few counts of this clonotype. The chain recombines TRBV3-1 with TRBJ2-3; TRBD2 matches 9 bases. J gave up 3 bases and V 4 bases, and 2 bases lay outside the gene matches. This CDR3 region has 14 residues. The V gene's germline CDR1 is LGHDT and CDR2 YNNKEL (reference sequence). The CDR3 DNA is TGTGCCAGCAGCCCCCTAGCGGGGACAGATACGCAGTATTTT. Protein product: CASSPLAGTDTQYF.

This chain joins TRBV7-2 and TRBJ1-2, with D unclear. This CDR3 region has 15 residues. The V and J ends lost 5 bases and 3 bases respectively, with 16 bases between them. The V gene's germline CDR1 is SGHTA and CDR2 FQGNSA. Here the CDR3 reads CASSPLSGPYYGYTF. DNA for the CDR3: TGTGCCAGCAGCCCCCTAAGCGGGCCGTACTATGGCTACACCTTC.

In this sample, this clonotype turned up a few times. The rearrangement joins TRBV20-1 to TRBJ2-5, with 8 bases aligning to TRBD2. CDR1 and CDR2 from the germline V gene are DFQATT and SNEGSKA (reference sequence). J gave up 0 bases and V 5 bases, and 11 bases lay outside the gene matches. The CDR3 spans 16 residues. The DNA of the CDR3 is TGCAGTGCTGAGGTTAATAGCGGGGTGTACCAAGAGACCCAGTACTTC. Amino acid sequence: CSAEVNSGVYQETQYF.

CDR3 DNA sequence: TGTGCCACCAGCAGAGGGGGGAGGGGAGAGACCCAGTACTTC. It codes for CATSRGGRGETQYF. The rearrangement links TRBV15 to TRBJ2-5; TRBD2 matches 7 bases. This CDR3 is built from 14 residues. Germline assignment: CDR1 LNHNV and CDR2 YYDKDF (reference sequence). V lost 1 base and J lost 4; bases outside the gene matches: 3.

The V and J genes are TRBV6-6 and TRBJ2-3; 12 bases line up with TRBD2. The V segment lost 6 bases and the J segment 0 bases; nucleotides outside the gene matches: 4. The CDR3 has 16 residues. The V gene's germline CDR1 is MNHNY and CDR2 SVGAGI (reference sequence). The CDR3 DNA follows: TGTGCCAGCAGGCCCGGACTAGCGGGGAGCACAGATACGCAGTATTTT. The encoded protein is CASRPGLAGSTDTQYF.

The rearrangement uses TRBV7-9 and TRBJ1-5; D unclear. Germline V gene sequence: CDR1 SEHNR, CDR2 FQNEAQ (reference sequence). V was trimmed by 5 bases and J by 4 bases, leaving 9 bases between them. The CDR3 has 13 amino acids. Here the CDR3 reads CASSTGLNQPQHF. DNA of the CDR3: TGTGCCAGCAGCACCGGACTAAATCAGCCCCAGCATTTT.

V usage is TRBV25-1 and J usage is TRBJ2-3; D is perhaps TRBD2 (6 bases). V lost 3 bases, J lost 0 bases, and 16 bases lay in between. Germline CDR1 is MGHDK and CDR2 is SYGVNS. The CDR3 sequence is 17 residues long. The CDR3 DNA is TGTGCCAGCAGTGATCTCCGGGACTTTGCTAGCACAGATACGCAGTATTTT. Amino acid sequence: CASSDLRDFASTDTQYF.

This clonotype showed up many times. The genes are TRBV5-4 and TRBJ2-2; 7 bases align to TRBD1. Germline assignment: CDR1 SGHNT and CDR2 YYREEE (reference sequence). The CDR3 consists of 13 residues. The V gene end was trimmed by 6 bases and the J gene end by 5 bases; junction bases not matched to a gene: 4. The CDR3, as DNA: TGTGCCAGCATAAAACAGGGGACCGGGGAGCTGTTTTTT. Amino acids: CASIKQGTGELFF.

This clonotype was detected only a few times. The CDR3 coding sequence is TGTGCCAGCAGCCCTACGGGTGGGTTCCCCTACAATGAGCAGTTCTTC. Translating gives CASSPTGGFPYNEQFF. The chain links TRBV7-9 to TRBJ2-1; D gene uncertain. CDR1 is SEHNR, CDR2 FQNEAQ, per germline (reference sequence). The CDR3 length is 16 residues. The germline V and J ends were trimmed by 5 bases and 2 bases, with 16 bases remaining between them.

This chain links TRBV10-3 with TRBJ2-5; D is undetermined. The CDR3 contains 14 residues. Looked up from germline, CDR1 is ENHRY and CDR2 is SYGVKD. Trimming left V 6 bases short and J 4 bases short, with 15 bases between. The CDR3 reads CAISPDSIGETQYF. CDR3 nucleotides: TGTGCCATCAGCCCTGATAGCATCGGAGAGACCCAGTACTTC.

This chain links TRBV27 with TRBJ2-3; D is unresolved. Looked up from germline, CDR1 is MNHEY and CDR2 is SMNVEV (reference sequence). The V gene lost 0 bases and the J gene lost 3 bases, with 10 bases spanning the gap. There are 15 residues in the CDR3. DNA for the CDR3: TGTGCCAGCAGTTTATCCTATTTAGGTACAGATACGCAGTATTTT. This translates into CASSLSYLGTDTQYF.

The rearrangement uses TRBV29-1 and TRBJ2-5; D ambiguous. Germline V gives CDR1 SQVTM, CDR2 ANQGSEA. V lost 3 bases to trimming and J lost 5 bases, with 13 bases between them. The CDR3 totals 13 residues. The CDR3 DNA is TGCAGCGTTGAGTACGGATTTGGGGAGACCCAGTACTTC. It yields the protein CSVEYGFGETQYF.

Turning to this clonotype: Sequence at one end of the junction differs from germline and may be a read error. The V call is TRBV2, the J call TRBJ1-6; unclear D gene. The CDR3 sequence is 12 residues long. Germline V gene lookup returns CDR1 SNHLY and CDR2 FYNNEI. CDR3 nucleotide sequence: TGTGCCAGCAGTGTGGGGAATTCAGCCCTCCACTTT. Encoded protein: CASSVGNSALHF.